This is a list of T cell receptor beta chains from one sample in a study of blood T cell repertoires in COVID-19. Assay used: immunoSEQ multiplex PCR; TCRdb lists only in-frame clones, some missing. Among 45,000 to 50,000 clones, 70% to 90% were seen once, and the ten largest hold 2.5% to 3%. Material: peripheral blood. Receptor source: an elderly woman with COVID-19, enrolled during active disease. CDR3s include the opening cysteine and the closing phenylalanine or tryptophan. D genes are given only for firm matches. Size tells how often a clone was seen (once, few, many) or the class of an expanded clone, and some rows leave it out.

size,D,V,J,DNA,CDR3
.,TRBD1,TRBV6-5,TRBJ1-6,TGTGCCAGCAGGAGGGGGCCTTCCTATAATTCACCCCTCCACTTT,CASRRGPSYNSPLHF
.,TRBD1,TRBV18,TRBJ1-4,TGTGCCAGCTCACCCCACGCCCCAGGACAGGTTAATGAAAAACTGTTTTTT,CASSPHAPGQVNEKLFF
.,.,TRBV6-5,TRBJ1-5,TGTGCCAGCAGTTACTCTGGGAGTCACAATCAGCCCCAGCATTTT,CASSYSGSHNQPQHF
.,.,TRBV27,TRBJ1-1,TGTGCCAGCAGACCCCCGACAGGGAACACTGAAGCTTTCTTT,CASRPPTGNTEAFF
.,TRBD1,TRBV19,TRBJ2-1,TGTGCCAGTAGTATGCGGCAGGGGGCGGTTGAGCAGTTCTTC,CASSMRQGAVEQFF
.,TRBD1,TRBV4-1,TRBJ2-4,TGCGCCAGCAGCCACAGACAGGGGGCCAAAAACATTCAGTACTTC,CASSHRQGAKNIQYF
.,.,TRBV10-1,TRBJ1-1,TGCGCCAGCAGGGAGACAGTGAACACTGAAGCTTTCTTT,CASRETVNTEAFF
.,TRBD1,TRBV2,TRBJ1-1,TGTGCCAGCAGAACGACAGGGTACACTGAAGCTTTCTTT,CASRTTGYTEAFF
.,.,TRBV3-1/TRBV3-2,TRBJ1-2,TGTGCCAGCAGCCAAGATCGGGGCGGGGCGCGATCGTATGGCTACACCTTC,CASSQDRGGARSYGYTF
.,TRBD2,TRBV5-1,TRBJ2-3,TGCGCCAGCAGCTTGAGTCCACCCGGGGGGGATACGCAGTATTTT,CASSLSPPGGDTQYF
.,.,TRBV28,TRBJ1-2,TGTGCTTCCGGGGGGAACTATGGCTACACCTTC,CASGGNYGYTF
few,.,TRBV29-1,TRBJ1-2,TGCAGCGTTGAATCGGGGGACGGGGTTGGCTACACCTTC,CSVESGDGVGYTF
.,.,TRBV29-1,TRBJ2-6,TGCAGCGTTGGTGGCGGGGTTGGTCGGGCCAACGTCCTGACTTTC,CSVGGGVGRANVLTF
.,TRBD1,TRBV4-2,TRBJ2-7,TGTGCCAGCAGCCAAGATCAGGGGGCAGAGTTGTACTTC,CASSQDQGAELYF
.,TRBD1,TRBV6-6,TRBJ1-5,TGTGCCAGCAGGACAGGGTTAGGATTGAGCAATCAGCCCCAGCATTTT,CASRTGLGLSNQPQHF
.,TRBD1,TRBV10-3,TRBJ1-1,TGTGCCATCAGTGGGGGGGACAGGGCTGAAGCTTTCTTT,CAISGGDRAEAFF
.,TRBD1,TRBV12-3/TRBV12-4,TRBJ1-2,TGTGCCAGCAGCCCGGGACAGCCGAATGGCTATACCTTC,CASSPGQPNGYTF
.,.,TRBV3-1/TRBV3-2,TRBJ1-5,TGTGCCAGCAGCCACGGGGATAATCAGCCCCAGCATTTT,CASSHGDNQPQHF
once,.,TRBV11-2,TRBJ2-3,TGTGCCAGCAGCTTAGGACTGCTTTACACGGATACGCAGTATTTT,CASSLGLLYTDTQYF
.,TRBD2,TRBV14,TRBJ2-1,TGTGCCAGCAGCCCGGATATAGGTGGCGGGAGAATCAATGAGCAGTTCTTC,CASSPDIGGGRINEQFF
.,TRBD1,TRBV3-1/TRBV3-2,TRBJ2-3,TGTGCCAGTAGGGACAGAGTCACAGATACGCAGTATTTT,CASRDRVTDTQYF
.,TRBD2,TRBV7-3,TRBJ2-5,TGTGCCAGCAGCTTAGGTTCGAGCGGGGGCCAAGAGACCCAGTACTTC,CASSLGSSGGQETQYF
.,TRBD1,TRBV7-2,TRBJ1-2,TGTGCCTCCGCAGGCGGGGGGACAGGGGACCGCTATGGCTACACCTTC,CASAGGGTGDRYGYTF
.,TRBD2,TRBV9,TRBJ2-7,TGTGCCAGCAGCGCCCGGGACTACCTGATGGGGGAGCAGTACTTC,CASSARDYLMGEQYF
.,TRBD2,TRBV29-1,TRBJ2-3,TGCAGCGTCGGACTAGCGGTGACAGATACGCAGTATTTT,CSVGLAVTDTQYF
.,TRBD1,TRBV9,TRBJ1-3,TGTGCCAGCAGCGTAGAGGGACAGGGAGGAGTAAACACCATATATTTT,CASSVEGQGGVNTIYF
.,.,TRBV10-2,TRBJ1-2,TGCGCCAGCAGTGGGACAGCTATTAACTATGGCTACACCTTC,CASSGTAINYGYTF
.,.,TRBV19,TRBJ1-2,TGTGCCAGTAGTATAGACAGGGAATATGGCTACACCTTC,CASSIDREYGYTF
.,TRBD2,TRBV5-1,TRBJ2-4,TGCGCCAGCAGCCTCCGGCTAGCGGGGGGCTGGGATTCCAAAAACATTCAGTACTTC,CASSLRLAGGWDSKNIQYF
.,.,TRBV12-3/TRBV12-4,TRBJ1-4,TGTGCCAGCAGTTTGGGAGGAAAACTGTTTTTT,CASSLGGKLFF
.,TRBD1,TRBV4-1,TRBJ1-1,TGCGCCAGCAGCCAGACCAGGGACAGGGGGGCCACTGAAGCTTTCTTT,CASSQTRDRGATEAFF
.,TRBD2,TRBV18,TRBJ2-1,TGTGCCAGTTGGCGGGGGAGCTCCTACAATGAGCAGTTCTTC,CASWRGSSYNEQFF
.,.,TRBV19,TRBJ1-1,TGTGCCAGTAGGACCGCTGGCAGGCCGAACACTGAAGCTTTCTTT,CASRTAGRPNTEAFF
.,TRBD1,TRBV3-1/TRBV3-2,TRBJ1-1,TGTGCCAGCAGCCTACTTGGACAGGAGAACACTGAAGCTTTCTTT,CASSLLGQENTEAFF
.,TRBD1,TRBV19,TRBJ1-2,TGTGCCAGCGCCGAAAGCCTCCGGGACAGGGGTGGCTACACCTTC,CASAESLRDRGGYTF
.,TRBD2,TRBV2,TRBJ2-2,TGTGCCAGCAGTCACCCTAGCGGGAGGAGGTCCGGGGAGCTGTTTTTT,CASSHPSGRRSGELFF
.,TRBD2,TRBV27,TRBJ2-6,TGTGCCAGCACCCCGGGACTAGCCAGCTCTGGGGCCAACGTCCTGACTTTC,CASTPGLASSGANVLTF